This section outlines one TCR beta chain sequence together with its context. Its antigen is not identified. V lost 1 base, J lost 2 bases, and 15 bases lay in between. There are 17 residues in the CDR3. Germline loops: CDR1 KGHDR, CDR2 SFDVKD. The source of the sample is a study of T-cell memory formation after mild COVID-19. On the study more broadly: TCR clusters were mostly confined to one donor each. Overall study results and limits: Pre-infection memory showed some responding clones, and this suggested that cross-reactive memory joined. Of the contracting clones, CD4+ ones lay mainly in CM and EM, and CD8+ ones in EMRA.

TCRdb reprocessed the 5' RACE reads with MiXCR, giving one entry per CDR3 protein. The sample holds around 50,000 distinct CDR3 sequences, roughly 12% seen once. Sequencing was done on a sample of PBMCs or a T cell subset sorted from them (not recorded which). The chain joins TRBV24-1 to TRBJ2-3, with D uncertain. This TCR was sampled from a man younger than 30 who had mild COVID-19 (a few samples of this study predate the infection). Cell type and time point are not known. In nucleotides, the CDR3 is TGTGCCACCAGTGATTTTTCTACATCTCTGACCACAGATACGCAGTATTTT. It yields the protein CATSDFSTSLTTDTQYF.